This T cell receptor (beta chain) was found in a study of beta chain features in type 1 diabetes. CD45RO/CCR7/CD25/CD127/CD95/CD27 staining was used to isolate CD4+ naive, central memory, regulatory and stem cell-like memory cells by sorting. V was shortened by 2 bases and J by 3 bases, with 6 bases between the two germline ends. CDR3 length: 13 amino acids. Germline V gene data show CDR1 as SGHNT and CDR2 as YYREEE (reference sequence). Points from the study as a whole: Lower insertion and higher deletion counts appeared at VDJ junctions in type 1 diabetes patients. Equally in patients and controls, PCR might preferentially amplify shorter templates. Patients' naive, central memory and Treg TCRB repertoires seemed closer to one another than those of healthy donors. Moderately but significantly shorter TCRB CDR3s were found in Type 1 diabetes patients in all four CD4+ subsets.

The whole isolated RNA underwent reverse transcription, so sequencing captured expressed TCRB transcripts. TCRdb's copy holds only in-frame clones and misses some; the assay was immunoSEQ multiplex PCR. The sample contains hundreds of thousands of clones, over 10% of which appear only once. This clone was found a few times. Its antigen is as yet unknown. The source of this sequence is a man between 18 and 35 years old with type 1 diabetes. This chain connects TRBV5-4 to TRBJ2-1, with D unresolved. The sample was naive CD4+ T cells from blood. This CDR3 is CASSFQYYNEQFF. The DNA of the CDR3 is TGTGCCAGCAGCTTCCAATACTACAATGAGCAGTTCTTC.